This is a list of T cell receptor beta chains from one sample in a study of cytomegalovirus exposure and HLA in healthy donors. Data came from immunoSEQ multiplex PCR; TCRdb stores just in-frame clones and leaves some out. The data hold 100,000 to 150,000 clones, with over 85% observed a single time. What was sequenced was PBMCs. These receptors all stem from a woman between 18 and 29 years old in good health and CMV-seronegative. CDR3s include the opening cysteine and the closing phenylalanine or tryptophan. Each record gives: clone size, D gene, V gene, J gene, CDR3 DNA, CDR3 protein. The D gene is left open where the match is weak. Clone size is not always given. Where it is, it says once, few, many or a class for expanded clones.

-	TRBD1	TRBV6-5	TRBJ1-5	TGTGCCAGCAGCGGACAGGCGTATGGCAATCAGCCCCAGCATTTT	CASSGQAYGNQPQHF
-	TRBD2	TRBV5-1	TRBJ2-2	TGCGCCAGCAGCTTGGAGACTAGCGGGAGGGCCGGGGAGCTGTTTTTT	CASSLETSGRAGELFF
-	-	TRBV4-3	TRBJ2-1	TGCGCCAGCAGCCAAGAGGGGAACGGGGTCCTAGGGAATGAGCAGTTCTTC	CASSQEGNGVLGNEQFF
-	TRBD2	TRBV5-1	TRBJ2-7	TGCGCCAGCAGCTCCACCTGGGGGGAGGGCGAGCAGTACTTC	CASSSTWGEGEQYF
-	-	TRBV6-1	TRBJ1-5	TGTGCCAGCAGAAGGGGCGGGGACCAGCCCCAGCATTTT	CASRRGGDQPQHF
once	-	TRBV6-1	TRBJ1-2	TGTGCCACCGGGAGGAACGAGGGCTACACCTTC	CATGRNEGYTF
-	TRBD1	TRBV16	TRBJ1-2	TGTGCCAGCAGCCTACGGACAGGGTTGGATGGCTACACCTTC	CASSLRTGLDGYTF
-	-	TRBV6-5	TRBJ1-5	TGTGCCAGCAGGGGAGCGAGCAATCAGCCCCAGCATTTT	CASRGASNQPQHF
-	TRBD2	TRBV4-1	TRBJ2-1	TGCGCCAGCAGAGGACTAGCGGGAGGCTTAAGCTCCTACAATGAGCAGTTCTTC	CASRGLAGGLSSYNEQFF
-	TRBD1	TRBV19	TRBJ2-7	TGTGCCAGTAGTACACAGGGGATTACCTACGAGCAGTACTTC	CASSTQGITYEQYF
-	-	TRBV4-2	TRBJ1-1	TGTGCCAGCAGTCCTCAAGCCGTCATGAACACTGAAGCTTTCTTT	CASSPQAVMNTEAFF
-	TRBD1	TRBV28	TRBJ1-5	TGTGCCAGCAGCTACGGGACAGGGTATCAGCCCCAGCATTTT	CASSYGTGYQPQHF
-	-	TRBV9	TRBJ1-5	TGTGCCAGCAGCCCGGGGAATGGCAATCAGCCCCAGCATTTT	CASSPGNGNQPQHF
-	-	TRBV14	TRBJ2-7	TGTGCCAGCAGCCCCAGGGTCCTCTCCTACGAGCAGTACTTC	CASSPRVLSYEQYF
-	-	TRBV5-1	TRBJ2-3	TGCGCCAGCAGTCCGGGACAACTCACAGATACGCAGTATTTT	CASSPGQLTDTQYF
-	-	TRBV9	TRBJ2-5	TGTGCCAGCAGCGTAGGGCAGGGGCAAGAGACCCAGTACTTC	CASSVGQGQETQYF
few	-	TRBV21-1	TRBJ1-2	TGTGCCAGCAGCAAAGGCACAGGGGGCTATGGCTACACCTTC	CASSKGTGGYGYTF
-	TRBD2	TRBV7-8	TRBJ2-7	TGTGCCAGCAGCTTATCGCTAGCGGGCATATACGAGCAGTACTTC	CASSLSLAGIYEQYF
once	TRBD1	TRBV28	TRBJ1-2	TGTGCCAGCAGTATAAATCCGGTTGGGACAGGATATGGCTACACCTTC	CASSINPVGTGYGYTF
-	TRBD1	TRBV28	TRBJ1-2	TGTGCCAGCAGTTTCCAGGGGGCCCTCCTGGGCTACACCTTC	CASSFQGALLGYTF
-	TRBD2	TRBV9	TRBJ2-5	TGTGCCAGCAGCGTAAATGCGGGAGAACAAGAGACCCAGTACTTC	CASSVNAGEQETQYF
-	-	TRBV5-4	TRBJ2-1	TGTGCCAGCAGCTCTCTGGGGGGCTCCTACAATGAGCAGTTCTTC	CASSSLGGSYNEQFF
-	TRBD1	TRBV5-1	TRBJ2-3	TGCGCCAGCAGCCCTGGGACAGGGGTTAGAGATACGCAGTATTTT	CASSPGTGVRDTQYF
-	-	TRBV6-5	TRBJ1-1	TGTGCCAGCAGTTATTCGGACAAACTAAACACTGAAGCTTTCTTT	CASSYSDKLNTEAFF
-	TRBD1	TRBV18	TRBJ2-7	TGTGCCAGCTCACCCGACAGGGGGCTCGAGCAGTACTTC	CASSPDRGLEQYF
-	TRBD2	TRBV15	TRBJ2-7	TGTGCCACCAGCAGGGGAGGCGGGAGGGCCGCCGAGCAGTACTTC	CATSRGGGRAAEQYF
-	-	TRBV10-3	TRBJ2-1	TGTGCCATCAGTGACGGGGGGCCTGAGCAGTTCTTC	CAISDGGPEQFF
once	-	TRBV5-6	TRBJ2-3	TGTGCCAGCAGCTTGGATCGGGGTGGGGGCACAGATACGCAGTATTTT	CASSLDRGGGTDTQYF
-	TRBD1	TRBV12-5	TRBJ1-1	TGTGCTAGTGGTTTGGGCACAGGGGCGAACACTGAAGCTTTCTTT	CASGLGTGANTEAFF
-	-	TRBV11-3	TRBJ1-2	TGTGCCAGCAGCTTAGAGATTAGCGGCACCCCCTATGGCTACACCTTC	CASSLEISGTPYGYTF
-	TRBD2	TRBV7-9	TRBJ2-1	TGTGCCACCGCGGGGGGGCACACCTACAATGAGCAGTTCTTC	CATAGGHTYNEQFF
-	TRBD2	TRBV28	TRBJ2-1	TGTGCCAGCAGTTTAAGGGGTAGCGGGAGGAACTACAATGAGCAGTTCTTC	CASSLRGSGRNYNEQFF
-	-	TRBV10-3	TRBJ2-7	TGTGCCATCAGTGAGTCTGGTGGCCTACGAGGCTTC	CAISESGGLRGF